This passage covers 18 T cell receptor beta chains from one sample sequenced in a study of shared clonotypes between healthy human individuals. TCRdb's copy holds only in-frame clones and misses some; the assay was immunoSEQ multiplex PCR. Found here are some 1 million clones, around four fifths of them singletons; the top ten hold approximately 1.3%. Sequenced input: memory CD4+ T cells sorted from blood. Indicated subset: CD45RA-negative fraction. The receptor source for this set is a man between 18 and 29 years old in good health.

The rearrangement joins TRBV30 to TRBJ1-2, with TRBD1 as a possible D gene (5 bases). Germline assignment: CDR1 GTSNPN and CDR2 SVGIG (reference sequence). The V and J ends lost 8 bases and 6 bases respectively, with 22 bases between them. The CDR3 runs to 14 residues. The CDR3 bases are TGTGCCAGATCCATTCGTCTCGGGGCGGATGGCTACACCTTC. This codes for CARSIRLGADGYTF.

The chain uses TRBV7-2 and TRBJ2-7; 10 bases are shared with TRBD1. This CDR3 region has 13 residues. From germline, CDR1 is SGHTA and CDR2 FQGNSA. The V gene end was trimmed by 3 bases and the J gene end by 5 bases; junction bases not matched to a gene: 1. CDR3 nucleotide sequence: TGTGCCAGCAGCTTGGACAGGGGGAACGAGCAGTACTTC. This gives the protein CASSLDRGNEQYF.

This clone was detected a few times. The V gene is TRBV7-9, the J gene TRBJ1-3; unclear D gene. The V end was cut by 1 base, the J end by 15 bases, with 10 bases between. The CDR3 is made up of 11 amino acids. Germline loops: CDR1 SEHNR, CDR2 FQNEAQ (reference sequence). In DNA, the CDR3 is TGTGCCAGCAGCTTAGGCTTGGCAGCATATTTT. Translated: CASSLGLAAYF.

This clone has ten or more counts. The V and J genes are TRBV7-2 and TRBJ2-5, with unresolved D. This CDR3 spans 13 amino acids. Germline-derived CDR1 and CDR2 are SGHTA and FQGNSA. V dropped 5 bases and J dropped 2 bases, with 9 bases sitting between them. CDR3 in amino acids: CASSPRHQETQYF. Here the CDR3 DNA reads TGTGCCAGCAGCCCGAGACATCAAGAGACCCAGTACTTC.

With respect to this clone: Different DNA sequences within this sample yield the same CDR3. The chain joins TRBV2 to TRBJ2-3; D may be TRBD2 (6 bases). Germline CDR1 reads SNHLY; CDR2 reads FYNNEI. Trimming left V 7 bases short and J 5 bases short, with 10 bases between. The CDR3 runs 12 residues. Here the CDR3 reads CASKLAGDTQYF. Written as DNA, the CDR3 is TGTGCCAGCAAACTAGCTGGAGATACGCAGTATTTT.

This clone was recorded a few times. The sample holds other DNA sequences that translate to the same CDR3. The chain employs TRBV7-9 and TRBJ2-1; D not resolved. Germline V gene sequence: CDR1 SEHNR, CDR2 FQNEAQ (reference sequence). This CDR3 is 14 amino acids long. Trimming removed 1 base from V and 0 bases from J, with 4 bases in between. The DNA of the CDR3 is TGTGCCAGCAGCTTAGAATCCTCCTACAATGAGCAGTTCTTC. It is translated as CASSLESSYNEQFF.

V is TRBV6-5 and J is TRBJ1-4; D is perhaps TRBD1 (5 bases). Trimming removed 2 bases from V and 10 bases from J, with 17 bases in between. Looked up from germline, CDR1 is MNHEY and CDR2 is SVGAGI. This CDR3 is built from 15 residues. Here the CDR3 DNA reads TGTGCCAGCAGTTACAGGGGAGGAAGAGGACGAAAACTGTTTTTT. Translating it yields CASSYRGGRGRKLFF.

This chain joins TRBV6-1 and TRBJ2-5; D may be TRBD1 (8 bases). V was trimmed by 5 bases and J by 5 bases, leaving 15 bases between them. Germline CDR1 is MNHNS and CDR2 is SASEGT. This CDR3 has 14 amino acids. The CDR3 loop is CASSLTGEGETQYF. Here the CDR3 DNA reads TGTGCCAGCAGTCTGACAGGGGAGGGGGAGACCCAGTACTTC.

This clone was seen a handful of times. The rearrangement links TRBV30 to TRBJ2-5; D ambiguous. Trimming removed 0 bases from V and 7 bases from J, with 9 bases in between. The CDR3 covers 12 residues. Germline lookup yields CDR1 GTSNPN and CDR2 SVGIG (reference sequence). The CDR3 DNA follows: TGTGCCTGGAGTGTAATCCGCGGGACCCAGTACTTC. It is translated as CAWSVIRGTQYF.

A few counts support this clone. The V and J genes are TRBV11-2 and TRBJ2-7, with D possibly being TRBD1 (8 bases). Trimming left V 6 bases short and J 6 bases short, with 12 bases between. The CDR3 consists of 12 residues. CDR1 SGHAT and CDR2 FQNNGV come from the germline V gene. In nucleotides, the CDR3 is TGTGCCAGCAGTAACAGGGGGGGCGAGCAGTACTTC. Translating it yields CASSNRGGEQYF.

V is TRBV27 and J is TRBJ2-1; 8 nucleotides match TRBD1. Trimming removed 3 bases from V and 15 bases from J; junction bases left unmatched: 13. Germline CDR1 and CDR2: MNHEY and SMNVEV (reference sequence). This CDR3 has 14 amino acids. This CDR3 is CASSLDRTGLDRFF. The DNA for the CDR3 is TGTGCCAGCAGTTTGGACCGGACAGGGCTCGATCGGTTCTTC.

The CDR3 is CASSEGLGGGKNIQYF. The CDR3 DNA follows: TGTGCCAGCAGTGAAGGTCTAGGGGGAGGCAAAAACATTCAGTACTTC. This sequence joins TRBV6-1 and TRBJ2-4; D is tentatively TRBD1 or TRBD2 (6 bases each). The CDR3 length is 16 residues. V was pared by 1 base and J by 3 bases, with 13 bases between. Germline V gene data show CDR1 as MNHNS and CDR2 as SASEGT.

The chain employs TRBV6-5 and TRBJ2-7; 7 nucleotides match TRBD1. This CDR3 spans 13 amino acids. V dropped 7 bases and J dropped 3; count of bases not matched to a gene: 6. The germline V gene has CDR1 MNHEY and CDR2 SVGAGI. The CDR3 protein is CASKRDSNYEQYF. In DNA, the CDR3 is TGTGCCAGCAAGAGGGACAGCAACTACGAGCAGTACTTC.

The chain carries TRBV10-3 and TRBJ2-3, with 7 bases aligning to TRBD2. The junction had 8 bases not matched to a gene; V was cut back by 5 bases and J by 3 bases. Germline CDR1 ENHRY, CDR2 SYGVKD. The CDR3 runs 15 residues. The CDR3 spells CAISWGGGQTDTQYF. Written as DNA, the CDR3 is TGTGCCATCAGTTGGGGCGGGGGTCAGACAGATACGCAGTATTTT.

V and J are TRBV5-1 and TRBJ1-1, with D possibly matching TRBD1 (5 bases). Germline loops: CDR1 SGHRS, CDR2 YFSETQ. The V end lost 2 bases, the J end lost 1 base, and 12 bases lay between the germline ends. The CDR3 runs 15 residues. This CDR3 reads CASSFGEGANTEAFF. In DNA, the CDR3 is TGCGCCAGCAGCTTCGGGGAAGGGGCGAACACTGAAGCTTTCTTT.

V gene TRBV29-1 combines with J gene TRBJ1-1; 7 bases map to TRBD1. The CDR3 has 11 amino acids. V shed 4 bases and J 11 bases; nucleotides not matched to a gene: 7. Germline V CDR1 and CDR2: SQVTM, ANQGSEA. In DNA form, the CDR3 reads TGCAGCGTTGGCCAGGGGGAAGCGGCTTTCTTT. Its translation: CSVGQGEAAFF.

The chain carries TRBV5-1 and TRBJ1-1; 7 bases agree with TRBD1. The germline CDR1 and CDR2 sequences are SGHRS and YFSETQ. The CDR3 has 14 residues. After removal of 7 bases from V and 1 base from J, the junction contained 7 bases not matched to a gene. Here the CDR3 reads CASRSTGANTEAFF. DNA of the CDR3: TGCGCCAGCCGTAGCACAGGGGCGAACACTGAAGCTTTCTTT.

The chain carries TRBV30 and TRBJ1-6; TRBD1 matches 9 bases. V trimming: 3 bases; J trimming: 9 bases; junction bases outside the gene matches: 3. This CDR3 comprises 13 residues. In germline, CDR1 is GTSNPN, CDR2 SVGIG (reference sequence). The CDR3 DNA follows: TGTGCCTGGAGCAAGGACAGGGGTTCACCCCTCCACTTT. Translated: CAWSKDRGSPLHF.